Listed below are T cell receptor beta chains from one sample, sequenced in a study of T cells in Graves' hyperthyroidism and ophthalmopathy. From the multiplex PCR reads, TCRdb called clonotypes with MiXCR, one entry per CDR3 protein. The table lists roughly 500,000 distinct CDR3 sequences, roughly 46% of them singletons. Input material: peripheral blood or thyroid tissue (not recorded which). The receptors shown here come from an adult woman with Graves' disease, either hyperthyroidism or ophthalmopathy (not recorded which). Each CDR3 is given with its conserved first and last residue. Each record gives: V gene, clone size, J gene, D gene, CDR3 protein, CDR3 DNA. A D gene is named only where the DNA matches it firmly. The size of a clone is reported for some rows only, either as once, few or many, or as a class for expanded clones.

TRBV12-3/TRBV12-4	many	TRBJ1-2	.	CASSLADRYGYTF	TGTGCCAGCAGTTTAGCGGACAGATATGGCTACACCTTC
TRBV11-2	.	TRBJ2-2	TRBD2	CASSLRTSGRRGELFF	TGTGCCAGCAGCTTACGGACTAGCGGGCGCCGGGGGGAGCTGTTTTTT
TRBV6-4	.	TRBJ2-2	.	CASSDSTGDTGELFF	TGTGCCAGCAGTGACTCGACGGGGGACACCGGGGAGCTGTTTTTT
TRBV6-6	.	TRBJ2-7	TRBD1	CASSYSTGAGEQYF	TGTGCCAGCAGTTACTCGACAGGGGCCGGCGAGCAGTACTTC
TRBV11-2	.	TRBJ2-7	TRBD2	CASRRGAWEQYF	TGTGCCAGCAGGCGGGGGGCTTGGGAGCAGTACTTC
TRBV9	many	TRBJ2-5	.	CASSPGRGPMETQYF	TGTGCCAGCAGCCCCGGCCGGGGTCCCATGGAGACCCAGTACTTC
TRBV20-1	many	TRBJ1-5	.	CSAILTGNNQPQHF	TGCAGTGCGATCCTTACAGGGAACAATCAGCCCCAGCATTTT
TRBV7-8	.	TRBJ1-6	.	CASSVAGSSYNSPLHF	TGTGCCAGCAGTGTCGCAGGGAGCTCCTATAATTCACCCCTCCACTTT
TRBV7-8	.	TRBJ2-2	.	CASSERAYTGELFF	TGTGCCAGCAGCGAGCGGGCCTACACCGGGGAGCTGTTTTTT
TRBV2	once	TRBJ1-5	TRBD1	CASSESKRQGAGEPQHF	TGTGCCAGCAGTGAATCAAAAAGACAGGGGGCGGGGGAGCCCCAGCATTTT
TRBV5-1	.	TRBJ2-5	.	CASSWSEGPQETQYF	TGCGCCAGCAGCTGGAGCGAAGGGCCACAAGAGACCCAGTACTTC
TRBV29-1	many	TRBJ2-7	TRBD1	CSVGQGGEQYF	TGCAGCGTGGGACAGGGCGGCGAGCAGTACTTC
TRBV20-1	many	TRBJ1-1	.	CSASLGTRNTEAFF	TGCAGTGCTAGTCTCGGGACTCGGAACACTGAAGCTTTCTTT
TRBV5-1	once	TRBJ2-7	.	CASSLEAGSGSYEQYF	TGCGCCAGCAGCTTGGAGGCGGGCTCCGGCTCCTACGAGCAGTACTTC
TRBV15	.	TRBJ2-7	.	CASSPTEWGAYEQYF	TGTGCCAGCAGCCCTACCGAGTGGGGGGCTTACGAGCAGTACTTC
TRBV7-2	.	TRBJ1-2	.	CASSLGSPVGGYGYTF	TGTGCCAGCAGTTTAGGGAGTCCCGTCGGGGGCTATGGCTACACCTTC
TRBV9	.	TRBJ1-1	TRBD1	CASSQGGQGLLF	TGTGCCAGCAGCCAGGGGGGACAGGGGTTACTCTTT
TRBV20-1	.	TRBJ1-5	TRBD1	CSARRAGDRANQPQHF	TGCAGTGCTAGACGGGCTGGAGACAGGGCCAATCAGCCCCAGCATTTT
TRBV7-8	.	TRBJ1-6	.	CASSSPDGPYSPLHF	TGTGCCAGCAGCTCCCCGGACGGTCCTTATTCACCCCTCCACTTT
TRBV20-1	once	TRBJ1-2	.	CSASLGAGYTF	TGCAGTGCTAGTTTGGGGGCTGGCTACACCTTC
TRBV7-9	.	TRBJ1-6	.	CASSPGDNSPLHF	TGTGCCAGCAGCCCGGGGGACAATTCACCCCTCCACTTT
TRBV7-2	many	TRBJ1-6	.	CASSTPPGGGYNSPLHF	TGTGCCAGCAGCACCCCTCCGGGGGGGGGCTATAATTCACCCCTCCACTTT
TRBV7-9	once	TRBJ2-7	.	CASSPDALAYEQYF	TGTGCCAGCAGTCCTGACGCACTAGCCTACGAGCAGTACTTC
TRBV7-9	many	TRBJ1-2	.	CASSPNAGLYGYTF	TGTGCCAGCAGTCCCAATGCGGGCCTCTATGGCTACACCTTC
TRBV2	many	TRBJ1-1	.	CASSDGLNTEAFF	TGTGCCAGCAGTGACGGGTTGAACACTGAAGCTTTCTTT
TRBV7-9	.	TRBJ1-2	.	CASRGTTLSNYGYTF	TGTGCCAGCAGGGGTACGACACTATCTAACTATGGCTACACCTTC
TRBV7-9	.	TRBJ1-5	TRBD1	CASSATGDQPQHF	TGTGCCAGCAGCGCCACAGGGGACCAGCCCCAGCATTTC
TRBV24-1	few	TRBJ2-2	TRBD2	CATSDSGKATGELFF	TGTGCCACCAGTGACAGCGGGAAAGCCACCGGGGAGCTGTTTTTT
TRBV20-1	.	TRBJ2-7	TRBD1	CSARSDRGLSEQYF	TGCAGTGCTAGATCGGACAGGGGGCTTAGCGAGCAGTACTTC
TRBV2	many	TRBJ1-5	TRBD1	CASSESRGAQPQHF	TGTGCCAGCAGTGAAAGCAGGGGGGCTCAGCCCCAGCATTTT
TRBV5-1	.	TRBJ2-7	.	CASSLVGSGDYEQYF	TGCGCCAGCAGCTTGGTTGGTTCAGGGGACTACGAGCAGTACTTC
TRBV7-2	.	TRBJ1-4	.	CASSLVAVTNEKLFF	TGTGCCAGCAGCTTAGTGGCAGTAACTAATGAAAAACTGTTTTTT
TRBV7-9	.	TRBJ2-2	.	CASSQKIGNPGELFF	TGCGCCAGCAGCCAAAAAATAGGGAATCCCGGGGAGCTGTTTTTT
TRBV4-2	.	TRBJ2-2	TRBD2	CASSRQWSVLETSGSEELFF	TGTGCCAGCAGCCGCCAGTGGAGCGTCCTCGAGACTAGCGGGAGTGAGGAGCTGTTTTTT
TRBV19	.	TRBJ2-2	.	CASSNLFTGELFF	TGTGCCAGTAGTAATCTTTTCACCGGGGAGCTGTTTTTT